Sequencing of this T cell receptor beta chain was carried out in a study of blood T cell repertoires in COVID-19. Sequenced by immunoSEQ multiplex PCR; TCRdb stores in-frame clones only, minus some. The sample includes about 240,000 clones, roughly 83% seen only once; the top ten take 9.6%. What was sequenced was peripheral blood. The clonotype comes from a woman older than 75 with acute or convalescent COVID-19.

CDR3 DNA: TGTGCCACCAGCAGAGTTCCCGGGTCCGGGTACGAGCAGTACTTC. Its protein product is CATSRVPGSGYEQYF. V and J are TRBV15 and TRBJ2-7; D unresolved. This CDR3 has 15 residues. Germline loops: CDR1 LNHNV, CDR2 YYDKDF (reference sequence). Trimming took off 1 base at V and 4 bases at J, with 14 bases between the two ends.